The T cell receptor beta chain described here comes from a study of OX40 agonist ivuxolimab in advanced cancers. The CDR3 loop spans 15 amino acids. V was pared by 2 bases and J by 7 bases, with 6 bases of the junction left unmatched. Germline V gives CDR1 LNHNV, CDR2 YYDKDF (reference sequence). About this clone: The antigen is unknown.

Sequenced by immunoSEQ multiplex PCR; TCRdb stores in-frame clones only, minus some. The sample records 35,000 to 45,000 clones, around 83% being singletons. Study conclusions and caveats: CD4+ and CD8+ blood T cells expanded clonally by week 6 at 0.1 to 3.0 mg/kg.

The clonotype comes from an adult with an advanced solid tumor such as melanoma, head and neck, liver or kidney cancer. The chain is built from TRBV15 and TRBJ2-1; TRBD1 aligns across 9 bases. The material was CD4+ or CD8+ T cells sorted from blood, obtained in a trial of the OX40 agonist ivuxolimab. In DNA form, the CDR3 reads TGTGCCACCAGCAGACCCGGGACAGGGAGTAATGAGCAGTTCTTC. It translates to CATSRPGTGSNEQFF. Variable domain in full (rest from reference TRBV15 and TRBJ2-1): DAMVIQNPRYQVTQFGKPVTLSCSQTLNHNVMYWYQQKSSQAPKLLFHYYDKDFNNEADTPDNFQSRRPNTSFCFLDIRSPGLGDTAMYLCATSRPGTGSNEQFFGPGTRLTVL.